This T cell receptor (beta chain) was identified in a study of blood T cell repertoires in COVID-19. Using immunoSEQ multiplex PCR, the repertoire was profiled, and TCRdb retains in-frame clones only, with some absent. In the table there are about 180,000 clones, 82% of which are singletons. This receptor was taken from a woman in her 70s with acute or convalescent COVID-19. Sequenced sample: peripheral blood.

CDR3 sequence reads: CASSLRAGTEAFF. DNA of the CDR3: TGTGCCAGCAGTTTACGCGCGGGCACTGAAGCTTTCTTT. V gene TRBV28 combines with J gene TRBJ1-1; D is uncertain. The CDR3 consists of 13 residues. V dropped 2 bases and J dropped 4 bases, with 8 bases sitting between them. From germline, CDR1 is MDHEN and CDR2 SYDVKM.